What follows are 15 T cell receptor beta chains derived from one specimen sequenced in a study of neurological immune-mediated disorders. TCRdb called the 5' RACE reads again in MiXCR, with one record for every CDR3 protein. This table holds 45,000 to 65,000 distinct CDR3 sequences, more than 4% found once. Sequenced sample: PBMCs. The receptors shown here come from a man aged 50 to 59 with multiple sclerosis.

This clonotype was seen repeatedly, ten times or more. DNA of the CDR3: TGTGCCAGCAGCGGTCCGGGACAGCACGAGCAGTACTTC. It translates to CASSGPGQHEQYF. This chain joins TRBV7-6 and TRBJ2-7; 7 bases are a match to TRBD1. V trimming: 5 bases; J trimming: 5 bases; junction bases outside the gene matches: 6. Germline V CDR1 and CDR2: SGHVS, FNYEAQ. This CDR3 spans 13 amino acids.

This clonotype was seen many times. This chain joins TRBV20-1 and TRBJ1-1, with D tentatively TRBD1 (6 bases). V was shortened by 3 bases and J by 10 bases, with 9 bases between the two germline ends. Germline V gene lookup returns CDR1 DFQATT and CDR2 SNEGSKA (reference sequence). CDR3 length: 10 residues. This chain's CDR3 is CSARQGLAFF. The CDR3 nucleotides read TGCAGTGCTAGGCAGGGGCTAGCTTTCTTT.

This clonotype came up many times. V is TRBV27 and J is TRBJ1-5; a possible D gene is TRBD1 (5 bases). V dropped 4 bases and J dropped 6 bases, with 16 bases sitting between them. Germline V gives CDR1 MNHEY, CDR2 SMNVEV (reference sequence). The CDR3 covers 15 residues. CDR3 coding DNA: TGTGCCAGCAGTTCCGGGGCCTCGGGGCGTCAGCCCCAGCATTTT. Its translation is CASSSGASGRQPQHF.

This clonotype has ten or more counts. At one of its ends the junction is not consistent with the germline gene, which may arise from a read error. The rearrangement links TRBV27 to TRBJ1-6; tentatively, D is TRBD1 (5 bases). CDR1 and CDR2 (germline): MNHEY, SMNVEV (reference sequence). The CDR3 runs to 17 residues. This CDR3 reads CASSPRGEGSYNSPLNF. The CDR3 region has the DNA TGTGCCAGCAGTCCCCGGGGGGAAGGCTCCTATAATTCACCCCTCAACTTT.

A word on this clonotype: With a much larger clone just one base away, this may be a read error. This chain connects TRBV29-1 to TRBJ2-7; the D is unclear. Germline assignment: CDR1 SQVTM and CDR2 ANQGSEA. The CDR3 is 14 residues long. With 0 bases removed from V and 3 bases from J, the gap between germline ends came to 12 bases. For the CDR3, the DNA is TGCAGCGTTGAAGACCCGGAAAGGTACTACGAGCAGTACTTC. Protein sequence: CSVEDPERYYEQYF.

The chain combines TRBV6-4 with TRBJ2-3, with a weak D call TRBD2 (5 bases). Germline lookup yields CDR1 MRHNA and CDR2 SNTAGT. This CDR3 is 14 amino acids long. V gave up 2 bases and J gave up 4 bases, with 10 bases separating them. CDR3 nucleotide sequence: TGTGCCAGCAGTGACGCGTTCGGGGCAGATACGCAGTATTTT. It yields the protein CASSDAFGADTQYF.

The sample holds many counts of this clonotype. This chain links TRBV12-5 with TRBJ1-4; D gene ambiguous. V lost 0 bases and J 0 bases, leaving 5 bases between the germline ends. This CDR3 is built from 15 residues. The germline CDR1 and CDR2 sequences are LGHNT and FRNRAP. The CDR3 here is CASGLVPATNEKLFF. The CDR3 region has the DNA TGTGCTAGTGGTTTGGTCCCTGCAACTAATGAAAAACTGTTTTTT. The full variable domain, in which reference TRBV12-5 and TRBJ1-4 provide the parts outside the CDR3, is DARVTQTPRHKVTEMGQEVTMRCQPILGHNTVFWYRQTMMQGLELLAYFRNRAPLDDSGMPKDRFSAEMPDATLATLKIQPSEPRDSAVYFCASGLVPATNEKLFFGSGTQLSVL.

This clonotype showed up many times. V usage is TRBV20-1 and J usage is TRBJ2-1, with 8 bases fitting TRBD1. This CDR3 is built from 15 residues. The germline CDR1 and CDR2 sequences are DFQATT and SNEGSKA (reference sequence). Trimming removed 0 bases from V and 7 bases from J; junction bases left unmatched: 8. The CDR3 DNA follows: TGCAGTGCTAGAGATTATCAGGGGGCAGGGAATGAGCAGTTCTTC. It specifies CSARDYQGAGNEQFF.

In its sample, this clonotype was seen many times. The chain uses TRBV20-1 and TRBJ1-1; possibly TRBD1 for D (5 bases). V was trimmed by 6 bases and J by 0 bases, leaving 14 bases between them. The V gene's germline CDR1 is DFQATT and CDR2 SNEGSKA (reference sequence). The CDR3 has 14 amino acids. CDR3 loop: CSATRGDMNTEAFF. The CDR3 coding sequence is TGCAGTGCCACAAGAGGGGATATGAACACTGAAGCTTTCTTT.

This clonotype was counted between two and nine times. V is TRBV20-1 and J is TRBJ2-3; 10 positions agree with TRBD2. The CDR3 covers 15 residues. CDR1 and CDR2 from the germline V gene are DFQATT and SNEGSKA (reference sequence). V was clipped by 1 base and J by 3 bases; unmatched bases: 4. CDR3: CSARGLAGVTDTQYF. The CDR3 DNA follows: TGCAGTGCTAGAGGGCTAGCGGGGGTTACAGATACGCAGTATTTT.

This clonotype has ten or more counts. The chain employs TRBV5-6 and TRBJ1-2; D uncertain. Trimming removed 1 base at V and 0 bases at J, with 7 bases between. This CDR3 contains 14 residues. Germline V CDR1 and CDR2: SGHDT, YYEEEE. The CDR3 region has the DNA TGTGCCAGCAGCTTGTTAGGGCCTAACTATGGCTACACCTTC. Translating gives CASSLLGPNYGYTF.

This clonotype has a count of ten or more. The V call is TRBV28, the J call TRBJ1-5; a possible D gene is TRBD1 (6 bases). CDR1 MDHEN and CDR2 SYDVKM come from the germline V gene. V lost 3 bases and J 0 bases, leaving 6 bases between the germline ends. CDR3 length: 14 residues. CDR3 sequence: CASSLDSSNQPQHF. CDR3 nucleotide sequence: TGTGCCAGCAGTTTGGACAGTAGCAATCAGCCCCAGCATTTT.

This clonotype was seen a few times. One end of the junction varies from germline; a read error may be responsible. This chain joins TRBV5-5 and TRBJ1-5, with D unclear. CDR1 is SGHKS and CDR2 is YYEKEE in the germline V gene (reference sequence). The CDR3 sequence is 15 residues long. The CDR3 loop is CASSFIGLRNQPQNF. The CDR3 nucleotides are TGTGCCAGCAGCTTCATAGGGTTGCGCAATCAGCCCCAGAATTTT.

This clonotype was picked up a small number of times. The chain links TRBV5-1 to TRBJ2-2; possibly TRBD1 for D (5 bases). CDR3 length equals 15 residues. Per the germline V gene, CDR1 is SGHRS and CDR2 is YFSETQ. The ends were cut back, 3 bases at V and 3 bases at J, with 12 bases in the middle. The CDR3 nucleotides read TGCGCCAGCAGCTCCAGACAAGGGGACACCGGGGAGCTGTTTTTT. This translates into CASSSRQGDTGELFF.

There are many counts of this clonotype. The rearrangement uses TRBV20-1 and TRBJ1-4; the D is unclear. This CDR3 is built from 14 residues. The germline V gene has CDR1 DFQATT and CDR2 SNEGSKA (reference sequence). Trimming shortened V by 3 bases and J by 0 bases, and 8 bases separated the two germline ends. The CDR3 coding sequence is TGCAGTGCTAGGCTCCGATCAACTAATGAAAAACTGTTTTTT. Translation: CSARLRSTNEKLFF.